Each of the 10 T cell receptor beta chains below was sequenced from the same sample in a study of T cells in women clearing cervical HPV infection. Profiling relied on immunoSEQ multiplex PCR, and the TCRdb table lists in-frame clones only, not all of them. The listing contains around 35,000 clones. The specimen was blood buffy coat. The source of these receptors is a woman aged 18 to 75 with a cervical HPV16 infection that either progressed to CIN3+ or cleared (not recorded which).

About this clone itself: The read ends 3 residues before the CDR3 terminus; that terminus is restored from the germline J gene. V usage is TRBV7-2 and J usage is TRBJ2-1; no reliable D call. V was shortened by 4 bases and J by 2 bases, with 6 bases between the two germline ends. This CDR3 comprises 13 residues. From germline, CDR1 is SGHTA and CDR2 FQGNSA. The CDR3 sequence is CASSSAAYNEQFF. The sequenced part of the CDR3 DNA is TGTGCCAGCAGCTCCGCGGCCTACAATGAG.

Of note for this clone: The read stops 3 residues short of the end of the CDR3; the missing end is completed from the germline J gene. The chain joins TRBV27 to TRBJ2-2; 8 bases agree with TRBD1. V was clipped by 2 bases and J by 4 bases; unmatched bases: 3. Germline V gene data show CDR1 as MNHEY and CDR2 as SMNVEV (reference sequence). CDR3 length: 15 residues. The sequenced CDR3 bases are TGTGCCAGCAGTTTACAGGGGGCAGGCACCGGGGAG. Residues: CASSLQGAGTGE. In full, the CDR3 reads CASSLQGAGTGELFF.

The CDR3 spells CASSESAGRAYGYTF. The DNA read from the CDR3 is TGTGCCAGCAGTGAATCGGCGGGGAGGGCCTATGGC. This chain connects TRBV2 to TRBJ1-2; D gene uncertain. The read gets to within 3 residues of the CDR3 end, and the germline J gene fills in the rest. This CDR3 region has 15 residues. The V end lost 2 bases, the J end lost 4 bases, and 14 bases lay between the germline ends. From germline, CDR1 is SNHLY and CDR2 FYNNEI.

The CDR3 loop reads CSATEFGTILGNEQFF. CDR3 bases read: TGCAGTGCTACGGAGTTCGGAACTATCCTCGGGAATGAG. This chain connects TRBV20-1 to TRBJ2-1; D ambiguous. The read ends 3 residues shy of where the CDR3 ends; the end is completed using the germline J gene. There are 16 residues in the CDR3. Per the germline V gene, CDR1 is DFQATT and CDR2 is SNEGSKA (reference sequence). V lost 4 bases, J lost 7 bases, and 23 bases lay in between.

With regard to this clone: The sequence runs out 3 residues before the end of the CDR3; the remainder is reconstructed from the germline J gene. The chain uses TRBV7-6 and TRBJ2-3, with 11 bases fitting TRBD2. This CDR3 contains 16 residues. Trimming cost V 5 bases and J 2 bases; bases outside gene matches: 6. Germline CDR1 reads SGHVS; CDR2 reads FNYEAQ. The CDR3 here is CASSRRLAGSTDTQYF. The CDR3 bases that were read are TGTGCCAGCAGCCGCCGACTAGCGGGGTCCACAGATACG.

About this clone itself: The CDR3 end is not reached by the read, which stops 3 residues before it; the germline J gene fills it in. The gene calls are TRBV7-9 and TRBJ1-2; no clear D. The CDR3 sequence is 14 residues long. Germline CDR1 is SEHNR and CDR2 is FQNEAQ (reference sequence). CDR3 loop: CASSSQRTSYDYTF. The sequenced CDR3 bases are TGTGCCAGCAGCAGCCAGCGAACCTCCTACGAC. The full variable domain, with the rest looked up from reference TRBV7-9 and TRBJ1-2, is DTGVSQNPRHKITKRGQNVTFRCDPISEHNRLYWYRQTLGQGPEFLTYFQNEAQLEKSRLLSDRFSAERPKGSFSTLEIQRTEQGDSAMYLCASSSQRTSYDYTFGSGTRLTVV.

Note on this clone: The sequence runs out 3 residues before the end of the CDR3; the remainder is reconstructed from the germline J gene. The V and J genes are TRBV5-1 and TRBJ2-3; no definite D call. CDR1 and CDR2 from the germline V gene are SGHRS and YFSETQ. Trimming took off 0 bases at V and 1 base at J, with 12 bases between the two ends. The CDR3 totals 16 residues. CDR3 sequence reads: CASSLEARSGTDTQYF. CDR3 bases read: TGCGCCAGCAGCTTGGAAGCTAGGAGCGGCACAGATACG.

Regarding this clone: Read sequence stops 3 residues before the CDR3 end, and the germline J gene provides the missing end. This chain joins TRBV5-1 and TRBJ1-2; no definite D call. The CDR3 sequence is 17 residues long. The V gene's germline CDR1 is SGHRS and CDR2 YFSETQ. The CDR3: CASSLGLAVNSYNDYTF. Partial CDR3 DNA: TGCGCCAGCAGCTTGGGGCTAGCGGTAAACTCCTACAATGAC.

With respect to this clone: Coverage ceases 3 residues before the CDR3 finishes, and the germline J gene fills in the end. The V gene is TRBV20-1, the J gene TRBJ2-3; 7 bases are a match to TRBD2. The germline gives CDR1 DFQATT, CDR2 SNEGSKA (reference sequence). This CDR3 is built from 16 residues. The V and J ends lost 0 bases and 1 base, in that order; junction bases with no gene match: 7. CDR3 sequence reads: CSARDPLSGGTDTQYF. The CDR3 DNA, read in part, is TGCAGTGCTAGAGACCCCCTCAGCGGGGGCACAGATACG.

In regard to this clone: The sequence runs out 3 residues before the end of the CDR3; the remainder is reconstructed from the germline J gene. V usage is TRBV18 and J usage is TRBJ1-5; 7 positions match TRBD1. Germline V gives CDR1 KGHSH, CDR2 LQKENI. The CDR3 has 15 amino acids. After removal of 0 bases from V and 4 bases from J, the junction contained 3 bases not matched to a gene. CDR3 DNA (partial): TGTGCCAGCTCACCACCCGGGACAGTTAATCAGCCC. Its translation is CASSPPGTVNQP. The entire CDR3 reads CASSPPGTVNQPQHF. Drawing the rest from reference TRBV18 and TRBJ1-5, the complete variable domain is NAGVMQNPRHLVRRRGQEARLRCSPMKGHSHVYWYRQLPEEGLKFMVYLQKENIIDESGMPKERFSAEFPKEGPSILRIQQVVRGDSAAYFCASSPPGTVNQPQHFGDGTRLSIL.